Listed here are 23 T cell receptor beta chains from one sample, sequenced in a study of TIL therapy for anti-PD-1-resistant metastatic lung cancer. This was the immunoSEQ v3 assay. Profiled with immunoSEQ multiplex PCR; TCRdb holds only in-frame clones, not every one. The sample comprises roughly 50,000 clones, over 65% of which are singletons, and less than 6.5% rests with the top ten. This sample's time point: pre-treatment sample, taken before nivolumab and TIL therapy. Most excised metastases sampled were pleural nodules or supraclavicular lymph nodes. The sample was tumor tissue, taken at baseline. These receptors were collected from a person aged 25 to 85 with non-small cell lung cancer.

On this clone: One junction end does not reproduce the germline sequence, and a read error may be involved. The chain is built from TRBV7-7 and TRBJ2-1; D is perhaps TRBD2 (5 bases). CDR1 and CDR2 (germline): SSHAT, FNYEAQ (reference sequence). This CDR3 comprises 13 residues. The CDR3 is CASSLAHSGQQFF. CDR3 DNA: TGTGCTAGCAGTTTAGCGCACAGCGGTCAGCAGTTCTTC.

The sample holds a few counts of this clone. This chain links TRBV19 with TRBJ2-1; 11 bases line up with TRBD1. Germline CDR1 LNHDA, CDR2 SQIVND (reference sequence). The J segment lost 8 bases and the V segment lost 9 bases, leaving 6 bases of the junction unmatched. There are 13 residues in the CDR3. CDR3 residues: CASTRDRGYEQFF. Written as DNA, the CDR3 is TGTGCCAGCACAAGGGACAGGGGGTATGAGCAGTTCTTC.

This chain uses TRBV28 with TRBJ1-2; TRBD1 might be the D (5 bases). This CDR3 is 12 amino acids long. V was cut by 3 bases and J by 7 bases, with 9 bases left in between. The germline CDR1 and CDR2 sequences are MDHEN and SYDVKM. Here the CDR3 DNA reads TGTGCCAGCAGTTTCCGGGGGATTGGCTACACCTTC. Protein product: CASSFRGIGYTF.

CDR3 sequence reads: CASSQGVEPVPETQYF. In DNA, the CDR3 is TGCGCCAGCAGCCAAGGAGTCGAGCCGGTACCGGAGACCCAGTACTTC. This chain connects TRBV4-3 to TRBJ2-5; no clear D. V gave up 1 base and J gave up 5 bases, with 17 bases separating them. Germline CDR1 is LGHNA and CDR2 is YSLEER. The CDR3 consists of 16 residues.

The rearrangement joins TRBV19 to TRBJ1-5; 9 bases agree with TRBD1. V lost 6 bases and J lost 3; bases outside the gene matches: 3. Germline-derived CDR1 and CDR2 are LNHDA and SQIVND (reference sequence). The CDR3 contains 14 residues. CDR3 sequence (DNA): TGTGCCAGTAGGAGGACAGGGGACAATCAGCCCCAGCATTTT. Amino acid sequence: CASRRTGDNQPQHF.

CDR3 residues: CASSFHKASGRAGPDTQYF. The CDR3 coding sequence is TGTGCCAGCAGCTTTCACAAGGCTAGCGGGAGGGCCGGCCCAGATACGCAGTATTTT. The chain combines TRBV7-2 with TRBJ2-3, with TRBD2 identical over 12 bases. CDR1 and CDR2 from the germline V gene are SGHTA and FQGNSA. Germline trimming cut 3 bases from V and 4 bases from J; bases unmatched to any gene: 14. This CDR3 comprises 19 residues. Together with reference TRBV7-2 and TRBJ2-3, the CDR3 gives the full variable domain: GAGVSQSPSNKVTEKGKDVELRCDPISGHTALYWYRQSLGQGLEFLIYFQGNSAPDKSGLPSDRFSAERTGGSVSTLTIQRTQQEDSAVYLCASSFHKASGRAGPDTQYFGPGTRLTVL.

The chain carries TRBV10-2 and TRBJ2-7; 8 nucleotides agree with TRBD2. V was pared by 2 bases and J by 9 bases, with 3 bases of the junction left unmatched. Germline CDR1 and CDR2: WSHSY and SAAADI. The CDR3 covers 12 residues. Written as DNA, the CDR3 is TGCGCCAGCAGTGAGAGGGGACTAGGGCAGTACTTC. It encodes CASSERGLGQYF.

The chain links TRBV14 to TRBJ2-1, with 7 bases matching TRBD2. The CDR3 is made up of 15 amino acids. In germline, CDR1 is SGHDN, CDR2 FVKESK. With V trimmed by 3 bases and J by 6 bases, 8 bases remained unmatched. CDR3 amino acids: CASSQGAGDSNEQFF. The CDR3 DNA is TGTGCCAGCAGCCAGGGTGCGGGGGACTCCAATGAGCAGTTCTTC. The full variable domain, in which reference TRBV14 and TRBJ2-1 provide the parts outside the CDR3, is EAGVTQFPSHSVIEKGQTVTLRCDPISGHDNLYWYRRVMGKEIKFLLHFVKESKQDESGMPNNRFLAERTGGTYSTLKVQPAELEDSGVYFCASSQGAGDSNEQFFGPGTRLTVL.

CDR3 loop: CASSLAPGSPYEQYF. The DNA of the CDR3 is TGCGCCAGCAGCTTGGCCCCAGGATCCCCCTACGAGCAGTACTTC. This chain connects TRBV5-1 to TRBJ2-7; D gene ambiguous. The CDR3 runs to 15 residues. V was cut by 0 bases and J by 2 bases, with 12 bases left in between. Per the germline V gene, CDR1 is SGHRS and CDR2 is YFSETQ.

The chain combines TRBV12-1 with TRBJ1-1. TRBV12-1 is an annotated pseudogene. This CDR3 comprises 9 residues. The CDR3 is CVGSNEAFF. The DNA for the CDR3 is TGTGTGGGGTCCAATGAAGCTTTCTTT.

The chain joins TRBV28 to TRBJ2-7; TRBD1 matches 8 bases. This CDR3 is 13 amino acids long. In germline, CDR1 is MDHEN, CDR2 SYDVKM. V trimming: 5 bases; J trimming: 2 bases; junction bases outside the gene matches: 2. This CDR3 is CASSKDRAYEQYF. As DNA, the CDR3 is TGTGCCAGCAGTAAGGACAGGGCCTACGAGCAGTACTTC.

J is TRBJ2-1 and V is TRBV30; the match to TRBD2 covers 10 bases. Germline CDR1 GTSNPN, CDR2 SVGIG (reference sequence). This CDR3 spans 16 amino acids. The trim removed 5 bases at V and 8 bases at J, leaving 15 bases unmatched. CDR3 loop: CAWGSGRALNRHEQFF. CDR3 sequence (DNA): TGTGCCTGGGGGAGCGGGAGGGCCTTAAATCGCCATGAGCAGTTCTTC.

This sequence joins TRBV7-8 and TRBJ2-2; tentatively, D is TRBD1 (5 bases). The V gene's germline CDR1 is SGHVS and CDR2 FQNEAQ. The CDR3 extends over 16 amino acids. V was trimmed by 5 bases and J by 0 bases, leaving 13 bases between them. The CDR3 DNA is TGTGCCAGCAGCGCGCTGACAGTCGCGAACACCGGGGAGCTGTTTTTT. Its translation: CASSALTVANTGELFF.

The chain recombines TRBV27 with TRBJ2-7; 9 positions match TRBD1. Germline V gene lookup returns CDR1 MNHEY and CDR2 SMNVEV (reference sequence). V shed 6 bases, J shed 5 bases, and the junction held 11 bases outside the gene matches. The CDR3 is 15 residues long. This CDR3 is CASSSSYDRGNEQYF. Written as DNA, the CDR3 is TGTGCCAGCAGCTCTTCTTACGACAGGGGGAACGAGCAGTACTTC.

The chain joins TRBV10-2 to TRBJ2-5; weak D call: TRBD2 (6 bases). This CDR3 region has 15 residues. Trimming removed 0 bases from V and 5 bases from J, with 13 bases in between. CDR1 and CDR2 (germline): WSHSY, SAAADI. The CDR3 here is CASSESILGRETQYF. As DNA, the CDR3 is TGCGCCAGCAGTGAGTCGATTTTGGGGAGGGAGACCCAGTACTTC.

In this sample, this clone turned up a few times. This rearrangement joins TRBV7-6 to TRBJ2-7, with D possibly called TRBD1 or TRBD2 (5 bases each). This CDR3 comprises 13 residues. Between the trimmed V and J ends, which lost 5 bases and 2 bases, there was a span of 10 bases. Looked up from germline, CDR1 is SGHVS and CDR2 is FNYEAQ. CDR3: CASSRGVTYEQYF. In DNA, the CDR3 is TGTGCCAGCAGCCGAGGGGTGACCTACGAGCAGTACTTC.

The V and J genes are TRBV5-1 and TRBJ2-2, with TRBD1 matching over 9 bases. Germline V CDR1 and CDR2: SGHRS, YFSETQ. Germline trimming cut 0 bases from V and 4 bases from J; bases unmatched to any gene: 4. CDR3 length: 16 residues. CDR3 residues: CASSLDGTGPTGELFF. In nucleotides, the CDR3 is TGCGCCAGCAGCTTGGACGGGACAGGGCCCACCGGGGAGCTGTTTTTT.

The rearrangement uses TRBV2 and TRBJ2-7; D may correspond to TRBD1 or TRBD2 (5 bases each). The CDR3 sequence is 17 residues long. Trimming removed 7 bases from V and 5 bases from J, with 27 bases in between. Germline V lookup: CDR1 SNHLY, CDR2 FYNNEI. CDR3 region: CASIEGTHDSAVHEQYF. The DNA of the CDR3 is TGTGCCAGCATAGAGGGAACCCACGACAGCGCGGTCCACGAGCAGTACTTC.

The J gene is TRBJ2-2, the V gene TRBV18; D is unclear. Deletions cut 9 bases from V and 3 bases from J, with 14 bases between. This CDR3 spans 14 amino acids. CDR1 and CDR2 from the germline V gene are KGHSH and LQKENI. This chain's CDR3 is CASFLASDTGELFF. CDR3 coding DNA: TGTGCCAGTTTCTTGGCGAGCGACACCGGGGAGCTGTTTTTT.

The chain joins TRBV7-9 to TRBJ1-6; maybe TRBD1 (5 bases). The V and J ends lost 3 bases and 5 bases respectively, with 11 bases between them. Per the germline V gene, CDR1 is SEHNR and CDR2 is FQNEAQ (reference sequence). The CDR3 covers 15 residues. The CDR3 DNA sequence: TGTGCCAGCAGCTTTGGGGGAATCAATAATTCACCCCTCCACTTT. It yields the protein CASSFGGINNSPLHF.

V and J are TRBV27 and TRBJ1-5; unclear D gene. Germline V gene lookup returns CDR1 MNHEY and CDR2 SMNVEV (reference sequence). Trimming took off 3 bases at V and 4 bases at J, with 7 bases between the two ends. CDR3 length: 13 amino acids. CDR3 sequence: CASSFWVNQPQHF. In DNA form, the CDR3 reads TGTGCCAGCAGTTTTTGGGTGAATCAGCCCCAGCATTTT.

The rearrangement joins TRBV7-2 to TRBJ1-5, with 10 nucleotides matching TRBD1. The CDR3 contains 15 residues. In germline, CDR1 is SGHTA, CDR2 FQGNSA. Germline trimming cut 5 bases from V and 6 bases from J; bases unmatched to any gene: 7. The CDR3 DNA is TGTGCCAGCAGCCCGACAGGGGGCTGGGGTCAGCCCCAGCATTTT. Protein sequence: CASSPTGGWGQPQHF. The full variable domain, completed using reference TRBV7-2 and TRBJ1-5, is GAGVSQSPSNKVTEKGKDVELRCDPISGHTALYWYRQSLGQGLEFLIYFQGNSAPDKSGLPSDRFSAERTGGSVSTLTIQRTQQEDSAVYLCASSPTGGWGQPQHFGDGTRLSIL.

The V gene is TRBV28, the J gene TRBJ2-1; D call uncertain. This CDR3 is built from 13 residues. In germline, CDR1 is MDHEN, CDR2 SYDVKM. The V end lost 1 base, the J end lost 5 bases, and 6 bases lay between the germline ends. The CDR3 sequence is CASSLLGNNEQFF. CDR3 nucleotides: TGTGCCAGCAGTTTATTGGGAAACAATGAGCAGTTCTTC.